This entry lists 10 T cell receptor beta chains sequenced from one sample in a study of a mutant IDH1 vaccine in newly diagnosed glioma. This table comes from immunoSEQ multiplex PCR, and its TCRdb copy is limited to in-frame clones, with some not included. This sample has about 94,000 clones; about nine tenths occur once, and the top ten carry approximately 0.8%. Time point denoted: week 47, end of study. Each dose delivered 300 ug of mutant IDH1 20-mer peptide subcutaneously with imiquimod. Their antigen targets remain unknown. The specimen was PBMCs, collected from a glioma patient whose treatment included an IDH1 peptide vaccine. These receptors all stem from a woman aged 45 to 65 with glioma.

The genes are TRBV18 and TRBJ2-5; 12 bases align to TRBD2. The CDR3 covers 17 residues. The germline V gene has CDR1 KGHSH and CDR2 LQKENI. The trim removed 3 bases at V and 5 bases at J, leaving 10 bases unmatched. The CDR3 coding sequence is TGTGCCAGCTCACCGGGAACTAGCGGGAGGCGGTGGGAGACCCAGTACTTC. Encoded protein: CASSPGTSGRRWETQYF.

The rearrangement uses TRBV5-1 and TRBJ2-2, with 7 bases aligning to TRBD1. The CDR3 is 15 residues long. J gave up 3 bases and V 4 bases, and 6 bases lay outside the gene matches. Per germline, CDR1 SGHRS and CDR2 YFSETQ. The CDR3 loop reads CASSPGTVHTGELFF. CDR3 coding DNA: TGCGCCAGCAGCCCCGGGACAGTACACACCGGGGAGCTGTTTTTT.

The V and J genes are TRBV19 and TRBJ2-7; D may be TRBD2 (6 bases). This CDR3 is 12 amino acids long. Germline V gene lookup returns CDR1 LNHDA and CDR2 SQIVND (reference sequence). Trimming removed 8 bases at V and 4 bases at J, with 12 bases between. CDR3 in amino acids: CASGRTAYEQYF. CDR3 nucleotides: TGTGCCAGTGGGAGGACCGCTTACGAGCAGTACTTC.

The chain is built from TRBV5-5 and TRBJ2-2; 14 bases are a match to TRBD2. The CDR3 is 19 residues long. V was clipped by 0 bases and J by 4 bases; unmatched bases: 8. The V gene's germline CDR1 is SGHKS and CDR2 YYEKEE (reference sequence). The CDR3 sequence: CASSLGLAGGPRGTGELFF. As DNA, the CDR3 is TGTGCCAGCAGCTTGGGACTAGCGGGAGGGCCGAGGGGCACCGGGGAGCTGTTTTTT.

This clone was observed once. The CDR3 spells CASSLRVSGPTDTQYF. In nucleotides, the CDR3 is TGTGCCAGCAGCCTCAGGGTTAGCGGGCCCACAGATACGCAGTATTTT. V usage is TRBV7-2 and J usage is TRBJ2-3; TRBD2 aligns across 7 bases. Germline V CDR1 and CDR2: SGHTA, FQGNSA. The V segment lost 5 bases and the J segment 2 bases; nucleotides outside the gene matches: 10. The CDR3 covers 16 residues. Complete variable domain (other parts from reference TRBV7-2 and TRBJ2-3): GAGVSQSPSNKVTEKGKDVELRCDPISGHTALYWYRQSLGQGLEFLIYFQGNSAPDKSGLPSDRFSAERTGGSVSTLTIQRTQQEDSAVYLCASSLRVSGPTDTQYFGPGTRLTVL.

V gene TRBV10-1 combines with J gene TRBJ1-3, with D unclear. The CDR3 covers 13 residues. From germline, CDR1 is WNHNN and CDR2 SYGVQD (reference sequence). V was pared by 2 bases and J by 4 bases, with 6 bases between. The CDR3 DNA is TGCGCCAGCAGTGAGGGAGTCGGAAACACCATATATTTT. Translating gives CASSEGVGNTIYF.

J is TRBJ2-1 and V is TRBV11-3; no clear D gene. Germline CDR1 reads SGHNT; CDR2 reads YENEEA. This CDR3 region has 15 residues. Trimming left V 0 bases short and J 0 bases short, with 6 bases between. The CDR3 DNA reads as TGTGCCAGCAGCTTAGACCCGCTCTCCTACAATGAGCAGTTCTTC. Translated, it gives CASSLDPLSYNEQFF.

This clone was detected once. This sequence joins TRBV19 and TRBJ2-1; 12 nucleotides align to TRBD2. J lost 4 bases, V lost 6 bases, and 16 bases had no gene match. CDR1 and CDR2 (germline): LNHDA, SQIVND (reference sequence). The CDR3 is 19 residues long. CDR3 bases: TGTGCCAGTAGACCAGGCTGGACTAGCGGGGTTTGGGTATACAATGAGCAGTTCTTC. Translating gives CASRPGWTSGVWVYNEQFF.

The V call is TRBV4-2, the J call TRBJ2-1; TRBD2 aligns across 11 bases. Per germline, CDR1 LGHNA and CDR2 YNFKEQ. The CDR3 covers 15 residues. The J segment lost 4 bases and the V segment lost 5 bases, leaving 4 bases of the junction unmatched. CDR3 amino acids: CASSFRLAGYNEQFF. The CDR3 coding sequence is TGTGCCAGCAGCTTTCGACTAGCGGGATACAATGAGCAGTTCTTC.

V and J are TRBV5-4 and TRBJ1-3; unclear D gene. The V gene lost 0 bases and the J gene lost 4 bases, with 11 bases spanning the gap. Germline V gene data show CDR1 as SGHNT and CDR2 as YYREEE (reference sequence). This CDR3 has 15 residues. In DNA, the CDR3 is TGTGCCAGCAGCTTGGCCGGGATAACCGGAAACACCATATATTTT. Translating gives CASSLAGITGNTIYF.